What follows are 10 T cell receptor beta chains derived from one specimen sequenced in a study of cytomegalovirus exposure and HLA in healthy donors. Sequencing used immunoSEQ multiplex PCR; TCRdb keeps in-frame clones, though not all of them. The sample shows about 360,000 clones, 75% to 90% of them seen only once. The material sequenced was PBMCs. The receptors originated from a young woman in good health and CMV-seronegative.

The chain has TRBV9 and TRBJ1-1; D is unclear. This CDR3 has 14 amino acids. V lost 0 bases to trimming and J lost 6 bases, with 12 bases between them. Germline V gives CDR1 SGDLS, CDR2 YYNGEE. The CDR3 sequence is CASSVEEGEAEAFF. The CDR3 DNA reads TGTGCCAGCAGCGTAGAGGAGGGCGAGGCTGAAGCTTTCTTT.

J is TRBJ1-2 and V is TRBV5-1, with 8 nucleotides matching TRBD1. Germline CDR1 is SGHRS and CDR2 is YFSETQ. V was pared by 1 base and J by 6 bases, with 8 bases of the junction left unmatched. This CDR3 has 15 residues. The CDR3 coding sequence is TGCGCCAGCAGCTTGAACCAGGGGGCGTTTGATGGCTACACCTTC. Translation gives CASSLNQGAFDGYTF.

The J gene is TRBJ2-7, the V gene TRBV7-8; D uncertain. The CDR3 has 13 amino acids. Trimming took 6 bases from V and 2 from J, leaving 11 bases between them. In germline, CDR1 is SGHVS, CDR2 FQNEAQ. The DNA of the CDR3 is TGTGCCAGCAGTCCCACGGTCACCTACGAGCAGTACTTC. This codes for CASSPTVTYEQYF. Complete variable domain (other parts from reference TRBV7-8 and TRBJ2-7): GAGVSQSPRYKVAKRGQDVALRCDPISGHVSLFWYQQALGQGPEFLTYFQNEAQLDKSGLPSDRFFAERPEGSVSTLKIQRTQQEDSAVYLCASSPTVTYEQYFGPGTRLTVT.

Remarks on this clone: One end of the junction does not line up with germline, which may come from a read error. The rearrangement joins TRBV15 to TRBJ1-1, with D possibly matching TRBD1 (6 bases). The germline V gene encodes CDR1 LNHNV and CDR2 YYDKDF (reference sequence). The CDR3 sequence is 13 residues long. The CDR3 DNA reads TGTGCCACCGGCAGGGACATGGCCACTGAAGCTTTCTTT. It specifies CATGRDMATEAFF. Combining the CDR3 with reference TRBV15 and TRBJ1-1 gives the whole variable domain DAMVIQNPRYQVTQFGKPVTLSCSQTLNHNVMYWYQQKSSQAPKLLFHYYDKDFNNEADTPDNFQSRRPNTSFCFLDIRSPGLGDTAMYLCATGRDMATEAFFGQGTRLTVV.

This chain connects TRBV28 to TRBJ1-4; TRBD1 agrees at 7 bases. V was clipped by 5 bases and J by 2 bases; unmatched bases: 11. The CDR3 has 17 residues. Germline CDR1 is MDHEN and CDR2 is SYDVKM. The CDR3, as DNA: TGTGCCAGCAGTGTAGGTCGGACAGGCACGACTAATGAAAAACTGTTTTTT. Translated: CASSVGRTGTTNEKLFF.

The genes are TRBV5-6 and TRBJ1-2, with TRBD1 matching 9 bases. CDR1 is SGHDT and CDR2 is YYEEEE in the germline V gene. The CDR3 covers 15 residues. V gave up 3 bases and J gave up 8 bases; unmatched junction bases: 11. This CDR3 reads CASSSQRDRVFGYTF. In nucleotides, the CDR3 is TGTGCCAGCAGCTCGCAGAGGGACAGGGTTTTCGGCTACACCTTC. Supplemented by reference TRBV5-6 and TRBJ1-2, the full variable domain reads DAGVTQSPTHLIKTRGQQVTLRCSPKSGHDTVSWYQQALGQGPQFIFQYYEEEERQRGNFPDRFSGHQFPNYSSELNVNALLLGDSALYLCASSSQRDRVFGYTFGSGTRLTVV.

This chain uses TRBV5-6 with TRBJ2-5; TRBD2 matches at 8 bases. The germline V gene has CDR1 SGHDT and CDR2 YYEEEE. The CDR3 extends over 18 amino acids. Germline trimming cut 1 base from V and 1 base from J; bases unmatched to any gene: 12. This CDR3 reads CASSLKYGRASFQETQYF. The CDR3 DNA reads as TGTGCCAGCAGCTTGAAGTACGGGAGGGCATCCTTCCAAGAGACCCAGTACTTC.

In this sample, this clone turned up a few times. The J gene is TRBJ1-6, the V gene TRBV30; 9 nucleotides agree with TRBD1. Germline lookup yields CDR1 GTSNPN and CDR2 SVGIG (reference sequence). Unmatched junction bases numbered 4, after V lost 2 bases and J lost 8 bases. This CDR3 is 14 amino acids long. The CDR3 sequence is CAWSLGQGDSPLHF. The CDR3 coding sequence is TGTGCCTGGAGTCTGGGACAGGGAGATTCACCCCTCCACTTT.

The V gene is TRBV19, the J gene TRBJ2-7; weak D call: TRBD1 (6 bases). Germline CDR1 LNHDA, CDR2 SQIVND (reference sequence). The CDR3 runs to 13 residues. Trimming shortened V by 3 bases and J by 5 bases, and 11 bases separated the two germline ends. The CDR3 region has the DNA TGTGCCAGTAGTATTCAGGGGCTCAACGAGCAGTACTTC. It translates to CASSIQGLNEQYF.

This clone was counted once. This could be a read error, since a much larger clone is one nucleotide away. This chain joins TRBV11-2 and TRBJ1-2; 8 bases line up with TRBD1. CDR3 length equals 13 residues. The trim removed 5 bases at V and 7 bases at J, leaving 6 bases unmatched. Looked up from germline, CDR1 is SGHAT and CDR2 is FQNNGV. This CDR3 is CASSPSTGGGYTF. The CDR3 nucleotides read TGTGCCAGCAGCCCGAGTACAGGGGGTGGCTACACCTTC.